The rows below give T cell receptor beta chains drawn from one sample of a study of a mutant IDH1 vaccine in newly diagnosed glioma. The repertoire was sequenced with immunoSEQ multiplex PCR; TCRdb's copy has only in-frame clones and lacks some. Of 85,000 to 100,000 clones in the sample, around 82% are singletons; the top ten hold approximately 7.4%. The sequencing used PBMCs, collected from a glioma patient treated with radiotherapy, temozolomide or both. Receptor source: a woman in her 50s with glioma. The CDR3 runs from the conserved cysteine through the conserved F or W. D genes are given only for firm matches. Only some rows state a clone size, as once, few, many or a class for expanded clones.

J	size	V	D	CDR3	DNA
TRBJ1-6	NA	TRBV10-3	NA	CAASSGGDSYNSPLHF	TGTGCCGCCTCCTCGGGGGGGGACTCCTATAATTCACCCCTCCACTTT
TRBJ1-4	NA	TRBV5-1	NA	CASSLSTGSNEKLFF	TGCGCCAGCAGCTTGTCGACAGGTTCTAATGAAAAACTGTTTTTT
TRBJ1-5	NA	TRBV10-1	NA	CASSGPDRRAWSNQPQHF	TGCGCCAGCAGTGGGCCCGACAGGAGGGCGTGGAGCAATCAGCCCCAGCATTTT
TRBJ1-6	NA	TRBV10-2	NA	CASESGLNSPLHF	TGCGCCAGCGAGAGCGGCCTCAATTCACCCCTCCACTTT
TRBJ1-2	NA	TRBV9	TRBD1	CASSAVGQGVEGYTF	TGTGCCAGCAGCGCCGTCGGACAGGGGGTTGAGGGCTACACCTTC
TRBJ1-5	NA	TRBV2	TRBD1	CASSTHRGPNQPQHF	TGTGCCAGCAGTACCCACAGGGGGCCGAATCAGCCCCAGCATTTT
TRBJ2-7	NA	TRBV6-1	NA	CASSGGGAGSYEQYF	TGTGCCAGCAGTGGGGGGGGCGCCGGATCCTACGAGCAGTACTTC
TRBJ1-2	NA	TRBV6-6	NA	CASSYHRSGNYGYTF	TGTGCCAGCAGTTACCACAGGTCGGGGAACTATGGCTACACCTTC
TRBJ1-1	NA	TRBV11-3	NA	CASSFQGLDTEAFF	TGTGCCAGCAGCTTCCAGGGGCTAGACACTGAAGCTTTCTTT
TRBJ1-1	NA	TRBV7-9	TRBD1	CASSLRDRGWMNTEAFF	TGTGCCAGCAGCTTAAGGGACAGGGGCTGGATGAACACTGAAGCTTTCTTT
TRBJ1-6	few	TRBV9	NA	CASSVVPVDSPLHF	TGTGCCAGCAGCGTAGTCCCGGTGGATTCACCCCTCCACTTT
TRBJ1-2	NA	TRBV7-9	NA	CASRVGGNYGYTF	TGTGCCAGCAGGGTTGGGGGTAACTATGGCTACACCTTC
TRBJ1-2	few	TRBV2	NA	CASSVGVGYTF	TGTGCCAGCAGTGTTGGGGTTGGCTACACCTTC
TRBJ2-2	NA	TRBV6-4	TRBD1	CASSDWTGGHTGELFF	TGTGCCAGCAGTGACTGGACAGGGGGCCACACCGGGGAGCTGTTTTTT
TRBJ1-2	NA	TRBV6-5	NA	CASSYGVNYGYTF	TGTGCCAGCAGTTACGGGGTTAACTATGGCTACACCTTC
TRBJ1-1	NA	TRBV5-1	NA	CASSSMQGTEAFF	TGCGCCAGCAGCTCGATGCAAGGCACTGAAGCTTTCTTT
TRBJ1-5	NA	TRBV18	TRBD1	CASSQLGQVNQPQHF	TGTGCCAGCTCACAGTTAGGACAGGTCAATCAGCCCCAGCATTTT
TRBJ1-2	NA	TRBV13	NA	CASSHNYGYTF	TGTGCCAGCAGCCACAACTATGGCTACACCTTC
TRBJ2-6	NA	TRBV27	TRBD2	CASSPIAGGGFYGANVLTF	TGTGCCAGCAGCCCAATAGCGGGGGGGGGCTTTTATGGGGCCAACGTCCTGACTTTC
TRBJ1-1	NA	TRBV29-1	NA	CSASWGGWTEAFF	TGCAGCGCTTCTTGGGGGGGCTGGACTGAAGCTTTCTTT
TRBJ1-3	NA	TRBV5-1	NA	CASSLSGGVSGNTIYF	TGCGCCAGCAGCTTAAGTGGGGGGGTCTCTGGAAACACCATATATTTT
TRBJ2-7	NA	TRBV18	NA	CASSPEDSYREQYF	TGTGCCAGCTCACCAGAGGACAGCTACCGCGAGCAGTACTTC
TRBJ2-3	NA	TRBV29-1	NA	CSQGRDTDTQYF	TGCAGCCAGGGGCGGGACACAGATACGCAGTATTTT
TRBJ2-7	once	TRBV6-6	NA	CASSFAGFGETYEQYF	TGTGCCAGCAGTTTCGCAGGGTTCGGGGAAACCTACGAGCAGTACTTC
TRBJ2-7	NA	TRBV5-1	NA	CASSLSFAGSRTYEQYF	TGCGCCAGCAGCTTGAGTTTTGCGGGGTCTCGGACCTACGAGCAGTACTTC
TRBJ1-2	NA	TRBV5-6	NA	CASSLEGGNTF	TGTGCCAGCAGCTTGGAGGGGGGCAACACCTTC
TRBJ1-6	NA	TRBV6-1	NA	CASSDGSPLHF	TGTGCCAGCAGTGATGGTTCACCCCTCCACTTT
TRBJ2-7	NA	TRBV7-8	NA	CASRADRSWGEQYF	TGTGCCTCCAGAGCGGATAGGTCGTGGGGCGAGCAGTACTTC
TRBJ1-1	NA	TRBV5-4	TRBD1	CASSYETGDTEAFF	TGTGCCAGCAGCTATGAGACAGGGGACACTGAAGCTTTCTTT
TRBJ2-1	NA	TRBV19	NA	CASSIPGGRNEQFF	TGTGCCAGTAGTATACCCGGGGGCAGGAATGAGCAGTTCTTC
TRBJ2-7	NA	TRBV10-1	TRBD2	CASSPGRGDYEQYF	TGCGCCAGCAGCCCCGGGAGGGGGGACTACGAGCAGTACTTC
TRBJ1-4	NA	TRBV19	NA	CASRGVSTNEKLFF	TGTGCCAGTCGGGGAGTTTCAACTAATGAAAAACTGTTTTTT
TRBJ2-3	NA	TRBV2	NA	CAGRQLIPDTQYF	TGTGCCGGACGACAGCTTATTCCAGATACGCAGTATTTT